These 9 T cell receptor beta chains share one sample of origin, sequenced in a study of blood T cell repertoires in COVID-19. Clones were read by immunoSEQ multiplex PCR, and TCRdb kept only the in-frame ones, dropping some. The data show 250,000 to 350,000 clones, 75% to 90% seen once. The material sequenced was PBMCs or T cells enriched from blood (not recorded which). Receptors originate from a young woman who had recovered from COVID-19.

The V and J genes are TRBV27 and TRBJ1-1; the match to TRBD1 covers 8 bases. The junction had 4 bases not matched to a gene; V was cut back by 4 bases and J by 3 bases. This CDR3 region has 14 residues. In germline, CDR1 is MNHEY, CDR2 SMNVEV (reference sequence). CDR3 nucleotides: TGTGCCAGCAGTTCCACAGGGGGATACACTGAAGCTTTCTTT. It codes for CASSSTGGYTEAFF.

This rearrangement joins TRBV10-2 to TRBJ1-6; 10 positions match TRBD1. This CDR3 comprises 14 residues. Trimming took 9 bases from V and 10 from J; bases not matched to a gene: 9. The germline gives CDR1 WSHSY, CDR2 SAAADI. The CDR3 DNA reads as TGCGCCAGTCGCTGGGGGACAGGGGACTCACCCCTCCACTTT. Protein: CASRWGTGDSPLHF.

The table lists this clone with a count of one. The chain links TRBV18 to TRBJ2-1, with 9 bases identical to TRBD2. Germline CDR1 reads KGHSH; CDR2 reads LQKENI. This CDR3 spans 18 amino acids. V was pared by 3 bases and J by 7 bases, with 16 bases of the junction left unmatched. The CDR3 reads CASSPNSGSRIVRNEQFF. The CDR3 DNA reads as TGTGCCAGCTCACCCAATAGCGGGAGCAGGATCGTTCGGAATGAGCAGTTCTTC.

This clone was counted a few times. The genes are TRBV19 and TRBJ1-1, with 10 bases aligning to TRBD1. CDR1 is LNHDA and CDR2 is SQIVND in the germline V gene (reference sequence). CDR3 length: 16 residues. The V and J ends lost 3 bases and 3 bases, in that order; junction bases with no gene match: 7. CDR3 sequence (DNA): TGTGCCAGTAGTATCGGCGAGGACAGGGGGGACACTGAAGCTTTCTTT. Translation: CASSIGEDRGDTEAFF.

The chain carries TRBV15 and TRBJ1-5, with 9 bases fitting TRBD1. V was clipped by 4 bases and J by 5 bases; unmatched bases: 6. The CDR3 consists of 15 residues. The germline CDR1 and CDR2 sequences are LNHNV and YYDKDF (reference sequence). CDR3 in DNA: TGTGCCACCAGCAACACGGGACAGGGTCATCAGCCCCAGCATTTT. It specifies CATSNTGQGHQPQHF.

The genes are TRBV12-3 or TRBV12-4 and TRBJ2-1; 8 bases line up with TRBD1. V lost 0 bases to trimming and J lost 12 bases; unmatched junction nucleotides: 4. CDR3 length: 13 amino acids. CDR3 sequence (DNA): TGTGCCAGCAGTTTAGCGGACAGGGAGGTGCAGTTCTTC. It encodes CASSLADREVQFF.

The chain carries TRBV9 and TRBJ1-3; D is possibly TRBD1 (6 bases). V was trimmed by 0 bases and J by 4 bases, leaving 11 bases between them. The CDR3 is 15 residues long. Germline CDR1 and CDR2: SGDLS and YYNGEE. The CDR3 sequence: CASSVAGESGNTIYF. DNA of the CDR3: TGTGCCAGCAGCGTAGCAGGGGAATCCGGAAACACCATATATTTT.

This rearrangement joins TRBV7-9 to TRBJ2-1, with D unclear. Germline CDR1 and CDR2: SEHNR and FQNEAQ (reference sequence). Trimming stripped 8 bases from V and 7 bases from J, with 12 bases between. CDR3 length equals 12 residues. DNA for the CDR3: TGTGCCAGCCGATTGCCGCAGAATGAGCAGTTCTTC. Translated, it gives CASRLPQNEQFF.

This chain uses TRBV7-9 with TRBJ2-5; 8 bases are shared with TRBD2. Germline CDR1 is SEHNR and CDR2 is FQNEAQ (reference sequence). The V segment lost 0 bases and the J segment 2 bases; nucleotides outside the gene matches: 5. The CDR3 has 16 residues. The CDR3: CASSLAYGGGQETQYF. In DNA form, the CDR3 reads TGTGCCAGCAGCTTAGCGTATGGCGGGGGGCAAGAGACCCAGTACTTC. The whole variable domain, filled in from reference TRBV7-9 and TRBJ2-5, reads DTGVSQNPRHKITKRGQNVTFRCDPISEHNRLYWYRQTLGQGPEFLTYFQNEAQLEKSRLLSDRFSAERPKGSFSTLEIQRTEQGDSAMYLCASSLAYGGGQETQYFGPGTRLLVL.